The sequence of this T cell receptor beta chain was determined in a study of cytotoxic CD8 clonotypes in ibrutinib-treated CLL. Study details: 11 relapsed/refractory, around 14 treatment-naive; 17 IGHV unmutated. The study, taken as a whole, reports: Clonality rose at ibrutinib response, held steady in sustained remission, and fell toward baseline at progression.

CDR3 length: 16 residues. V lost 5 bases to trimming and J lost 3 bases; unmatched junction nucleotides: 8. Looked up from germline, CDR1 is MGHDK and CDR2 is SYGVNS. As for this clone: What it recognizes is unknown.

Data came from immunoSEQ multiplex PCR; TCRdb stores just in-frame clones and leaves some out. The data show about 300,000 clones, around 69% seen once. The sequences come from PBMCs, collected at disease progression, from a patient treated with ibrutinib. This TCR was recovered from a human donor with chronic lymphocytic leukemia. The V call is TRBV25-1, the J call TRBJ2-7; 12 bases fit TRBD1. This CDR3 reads CASSLTGTGGHYEQYF. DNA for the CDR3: TGTGCCAGCAGTCTGACCGGGACAGGGGGCCACTACGAGCAGTACTTC.